One T cell receptor (beta chain) is described in this entry. This clonotype occurred many times. Its antigen is still unknown. The sample holds no much larger clone one base away, and base qualities are not on file. CDR3 length: 19 amino acids, cysteine to phenylalanine. The kept DNA is CDR3 alone, 57 bases in frame from the first base. CDR1 is given as MNHEY and CDR2 as SMNVEV, both from the germline V gene (reference sequence). For this chain, trimming is 1 base at the V end and 0 bases at the J end, and the number of junction bases without a gene match is 11. This sample was taken from a study of T-cell memory formation after mild COVID-19 (dated by TCRdb to the early 2020s). In the study overall: TCR sequence clusters from the two donors were largely donor specific. In two donors, T-cell clones that expanded and contracted after mild COVID-19 were followed by sequencing TCRalpha and TCRbeta repertoires longitudinally. Two young, previously healthy adult volunteers made up the cohort, one male and one female.

Paper-wide results and their limitations: Some responding clones were found in pre-infection memory, which suggests that pre-existing cross-reactive memory T cells took part in the SARS-CoV-2 response. Clones that contracted from day 15 to 85 showed balanced CD4/CD8 phenotypes, whereas a second wave of clones that expanded from day 15 to 37 leaned towards CD4+. The second-wave clones that peaked on day 37 were not confirmed to be SARS-CoV-2 specific. The study covered only two mild cases, and larger cohorts including severe cases with pre-infection samples were considered necessary. Contracting CD4+ clones were located mainly in the CM and EM memory subsets, whereas CD8+ clones were found to be enriched in EMRA.

PBMCs were isolated by Ficoll-Paque density gradient centrifugation. The instrument given in TCRdb is Illumina NovaSeq 6000. TCRalpha and TCRbeta cDNA libraries were constructed by 5'RACE with constant-segment primers, with sample barcodes and unique molecular identifiers being introduced. Trizol reagent was used to extract RNA from every sample. Library amplification was performed in two PCR steps, and a second sample barcode and Illumina TruSeq adapters were introduced in the second step. Libraries were sequenced on an Illumina NovaSeq with 2 x 150 bp paired-end reads. Per the source publication's procedure: The reads were demultiplexed and collapsed into UMI-guided consensus sequences using migec v1.2.7. Using mixcr v2.1.11, the UMI consensuses were aligned to TRA and TRB V and J templates and assembled into clonotypes. Expanded or contracted clonotypes were those called significant by both edgeR and NoisET, with noise models trained on biological replicates. For edgeR calls, the thresholds were a false discovery rate-adjusted p below 0.01 and a log2 fold-change of 1. As an exploratory analysis of dynamics, max-normalized trajectories of the 1000 most abundant clonotypes were examined with PCA combined with hierarchical clustering. The CD4 or CD8 phenotype of responding clones was assigned using the separately sequenced CD4+ and CD8+ repertoires. Clones were called with MiXCR by TCRdb after fastp trimmed the public reads at Q25, and only in-frame beta chains were retained. Every distinct CDR3 protein forms one entry, paired with its most common genes and DNA. TCRdb's processing, not the authors' own work, is the source of the V and J calls. Within this sample are roughly 180,000 distinct CDR3 sequences, with around 10% of them counted one time only. Clones ranked in the top ten supply less than 4% of the sample.

The V and J genes are TRBV27 and TRBJ2-4, and TRBD2 aligns with 8 junction nucleotides. The sequence came from a man between 18 and 35 years old who had mild COVID-19 (a few samples of this study predate the infection). The sample titles of this study are shuffled in the database, so cell type and time point are left out; the donor was told from shared clones. The sequenced material came from PBMCs or a T cell subset sorted from them (not recorded which). The sequenced DNA: TGTGCCAGCAGTTTATTCGGGCGAGCGGGGGCCGGAGCCAAAAACATTCAGTACTTC. Its translation reads: CASSLFGRAGAGAKNIQYF.